A selection of T cell receptor beta chains follows, all from one sample in a study of regulatory T cells in long-lasting Graves disease. One entry per CDR3 protein, called by TCRdb with MiXCR from the multiplex PCR reads. The sample includes 400,000 to 500,000 distinct CDR3 sequences, 22% of them seen just once. Material: peripheral blood mononuclear cells (PBMCs), obtained when the disease was refractory, from a patient treated with antithyroid drugs. These receptors originate from a female donor with Graves disease. CDR3s include the opening cysteine and the closing phenylalanine or tryptophan. Each record gives: clone size, V gene, J gene, D gene, CDR3 protein, CDR3 DNA. A D gene is named only where the DNA matches it firmly. Rows give clone size only sometimes, using once, few, many, or a class for an expanded clone.

-	TRBV2	TRBJ2-3	TRBD2	CASSRIAGGSTDTQYF	TGTGCCAGCAGCAGGATAGCGGGAGGGAGCACAGATACGCAGTATTTT
many	TRBV28	TRBJ2-7	TRBD2	CASSFRWTSVSYEQYF	TGTGCCAGCAGTTTTAGGTGGACTAGCGTATCCTACGAGCAGTACTTC
-	TRBV29-1	TRBJ2-7	-	CSVGPGFYEQYF	TGCAGCGTTGGGCCGGGGTTCTACGAGCAGTACTTC
-	TRBV12-3/TRBV12-4	TRBJ1-1	-	CASDTRQPGRTNTEAFF	TGTGCCAGCGACACTAGGCAGCCCGGCCGGACGAACACTGAAGCTTTCTTT
-	TRBV20-1	TRBJ2-7	-	CSARYSGSYEQYF	TGCAGTGCTAGGTATAGCGGATCCTACGAGCAGTACTTC
-	TRBV7-2	TRBJ2-1	TRBD2	CASSLEPSGRRNEQFF	TGTGCCAGCAGCTTAGAGCCTAGCGGGAGACGAAATGAGCAGTTCTTC
-	TRBV5-5	TRBJ1-1	-	CASSLAVGQGYNAFF	TGTGCCAGCAGCTTGGCGGTTGGGCAGGGCTATAATGCTTTCTTT
-	TRBV20-1	TRBJ1-2	TRBD1	CSARQGTSNYGYTF	TGCAGTGCCAGACAGGGCACCTCTAACTATGGCTACACCTTC
-	TRBV25-1	TRBJ1-1	-	CVSRVGLNTEAFF	TGTGTCAGCCGCGTGGGGCTGAACACTGAAGCTTTCTTT
once	TRBV6-5	TRBJ1-2	-	CASRHSGGNYGYTF	TGTGCCAGCAGACACTCGGGTGGAAACTATGGCTATACCTTC
many	TRBV12-3/TRBV12-4	TRBJ1-2	-	CASSGLDSYGYTF	TGTGCCAGCAGTGGCCTAGACAGCTACGGCTACACCTTC
few	TRBV11-2	TRBJ2-7	TRBD1	CASSQRDRVTREQYF	TGTGCCAGCAGCCAACGGGACAGGGTAACGAGAGAGCAGTACTTC
-	TRBV6-1	TRBJ1-5	-	CASTSGAPLSNQPQHF	TGTGCCAGCACATCAGGGGCCCCCCTCTCCAATCAGCCCCAGCATTTT
-	TRBV12-3/TRBV12-4	TRBJ2-1	-	CASSLGSRSYNEQFF	TGTGCCAGCAGTTTAGGCAGTCGCTCCTACAATGAGCAGTTCTTC
many	TRBV6-1	TRBJ1-5	TRBD1	CASIPTGTGVGNQPQHF	TGTGCCAGCATCCCGACCGGGACAGGGGTGGGCAATCAGCCCCAGCATTTT
-	TRBV6-5	TRBJ2-1	-	CASSYRATRDEQFF	TGTGCCAGCAGTTACCGAGCCACTAGGGATGAGCAGTTCTTC